Each of the 10 T cell receptor beta chains below was sequenced from the same sample in a study of T cells in Graves' hyperthyroidism and ophthalmopathy. The TCR beta CDR3 regions underwent amplification using RNA transcripts as the source. During a first-round RT-PCR of the TCR CDR3, the HTBI primer set was used. TCRdb recomputed calls from the multiplex PCR reads with MiXCR, one row per CDR3 protein. The table includes 550,000 to 700,000 distinct CDR3 sequences, 40% to 55% detected once. Sequencing was performed on peripheral blood or thyroid tissue (not recorded which). The source is an adult woman with Graves' disease, either hyperthyroidism or ophthalmopathy (not recorded which).

At least ten counts were recorded for this clonotype. The chain joins TRBV4-2 to TRBJ2-7; 9 bases agree with TRBD1. The CDR3 is 15 residues long. With 1 base clipped from V and 3 bases from J, the junction kept 4 bases outside the gene matches. Germline lookup yields CDR1 LGHNA and CDR2 YNFKEQ. Here the CDR3 DNA reads TGTGCCAGCAGCCAAGGGACAGGGGAGGGCTACGAGCAGTACTTC. Protein product: CASSQGTGEGYEQYF.

V and J are TRBV14 and TRBJ2-2, with 7 bases aligning to TRBD2. The CDR3 is made up of 17 amino acids. Trimming at V came to 5 bases and at J to 5 bases, leaving 14 bases not matched to a gene. Germline loops: CDR1 SGHDN, CDR2 FVKESK. For the CDR3, the DNA is TGTGCCAGCAGCTTCCCGGGACTACGACAAGAGACCGGGGAGCTGTTTTTT. Translation: CASSFPGLRQETGELFF.

The V gene is TRBV19, the J gene TRBJ2-5; possible D gene TRBD2, 6 bases. Trimming removed 11 bases from V and 0 bases from J, with 16 bases in between. This CDR3 is 14 amino acids long. Germline V gene sequence: CDR1 LNHDA, CDR2 SQIVND (reference sequence). The CDR3 nucleotides read TGTGCCTGGAGTGTAGTAGCGGACCAAGAGACCCAGTACTTC. Protein: CAWSVVADQETQYF.

The V gene is TRBV15, the J gene TRBJ1-1, with D hard to call. Trimming cost V 3 bases and J 4 bases, with 9 bases left between them. The CDR3 is 13 residues long. Looked up from germline, CDR1 is LNHNV and CDR2 is YYDKDF (reference sequence). In DNA form, the CDR3 reads TGTGCCACCAGCAGCACCGGGTTCACTGAAGCTTTCTTT. It encodes CATSSTGFTEAFF.

This sequence joins TRBV13 and TRBJ2-7, with D possibly TRBD2 on 6 matching bases. Trimming cost V 2 bases and J 2 bases, with 10 bases left between them. Germline loops: CDR1 PRHDT, CDR2 FYEKMQ (reference sequence). This CDR3 contains 14 residues. DNA of the CDR3: TGTGCCAGCAGCTTATTAGCGGATCCCTACGAGCAGTACTTC. Amino acid sequence: CASSLLADPYEQYF. Full variable domain (outside the CDR3, taken from reference TRBV13 and TRBJ2-7): AAGVIQSPRHLIKEKRETATLKCYPIPRHDTVYWYQQGPGQDPQFLISFYEKMQSDKGSIPDRFSAQQFSDYHSELNMSSLELGDSALYFCASSLLADPYEQYFGPGTRLTVT.

Only a few counts were recorded for this clonotype. This chain links TRBV3-1 with TRBJ1-5; weak D call: TRBD1 (5 bases). V was clipped by 1 base and J by 0 bases, with 13 bases between them. CDR1 and CDR2 from the germline V gene are LGHDT and YNNKEL (reference sequence). This CDR3 is 17 amino acids long. CDR3 DNA sequence: TGTGCCAGCAGCCAAGGTGCAGGGTTGCTTAGCAATCAGCCCCAGCATTTT. It yields the protein CASSQGAGLLSNQPQHF.

The V and J genes are TRBV3-1 and TRBJ2-7; no clear D. Germline CDR1 is LGHDT and CDR2 is YNNKEL (reference sequence). The CDR3 runs to 16 residues. V dropped 0 bases and J dropped 0 bases, with 12 bases sitting between them. The CDR3 region is CASSQERRALSYEQYF. Here the CDR3 DNA reads TGTGCCAGCAGCCAAGAACGCAGAGCGCTCTCCTACGAGCAGTACTTC.

The J gene is TRBJ1-5, the V gene TRBV19; 9 positions agree with TRBD1. V was pared by 1 base and J by 3 bases, with 1 base of the junction left unmatched. This CDR3 has 15 amino acids. CDR1 is LNHDA, CDR2 SQIVND, per germline (reference sequence). CDR3 in amino acids: CASSIGTGDNQPQHF. The CDR3 DNA reads TGTGCCAGTAGTATAGGGACAGGGGACAATCAGCCCCAGCATTTT.

At least ten counts were recorded for this clonotype. The chain carries TRBV7-3 and TRBJ2-5; either TRBD1 or TRBD2 may fit D (5 bases each). The CDR3 extends over 14 amino acids. CDR1 and CDR2 (germline): SGHTA, FQGTGA. V was trimmed by 5 bases and J by 3 bases, leaving 13 bases between them. The CDR3 nucleotides are TGTGCCAGCAGCCCAGGGACCAAAAAAGAGACCCAGTACTTC. As protein: CASSPGTKKETQYF.

About this clonotype itself: Given a much more abundant clone one base away, this may be a read error. The chain has TRBV4-1 and TRBJ2-7; D may be TRBD2 (5 bases). CDR1 is MGHRA, CDR2 YSYEKL, per germline. This CDR3 comprises 14 residues. The CDR3 spells CASGQEIGSREQYF. The CDR3 nucleotides are TGTGCCAGCGGCCAAGAGATCGGGTCCCGCGAGCAGTACTTC.